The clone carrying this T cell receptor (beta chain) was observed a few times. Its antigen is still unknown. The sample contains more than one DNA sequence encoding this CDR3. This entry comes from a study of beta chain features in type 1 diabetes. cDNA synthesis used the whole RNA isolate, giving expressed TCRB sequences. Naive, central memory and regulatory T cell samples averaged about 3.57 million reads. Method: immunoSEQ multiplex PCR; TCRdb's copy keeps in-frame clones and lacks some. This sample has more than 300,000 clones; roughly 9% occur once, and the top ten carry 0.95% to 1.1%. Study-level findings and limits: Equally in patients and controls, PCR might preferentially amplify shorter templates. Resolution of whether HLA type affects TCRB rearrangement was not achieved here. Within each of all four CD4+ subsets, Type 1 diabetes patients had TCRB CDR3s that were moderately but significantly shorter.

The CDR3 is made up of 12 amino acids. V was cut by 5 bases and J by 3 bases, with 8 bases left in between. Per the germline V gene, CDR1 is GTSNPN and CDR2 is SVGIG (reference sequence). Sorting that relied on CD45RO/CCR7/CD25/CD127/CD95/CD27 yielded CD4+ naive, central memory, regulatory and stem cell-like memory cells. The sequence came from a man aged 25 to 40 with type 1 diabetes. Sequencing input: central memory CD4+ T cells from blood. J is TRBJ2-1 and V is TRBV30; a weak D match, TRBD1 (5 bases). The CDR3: CAWSQGYNEQFF. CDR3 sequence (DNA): TGTGCCTGGTCCCAGGGCTACAATGAGCAGTTCTTC.